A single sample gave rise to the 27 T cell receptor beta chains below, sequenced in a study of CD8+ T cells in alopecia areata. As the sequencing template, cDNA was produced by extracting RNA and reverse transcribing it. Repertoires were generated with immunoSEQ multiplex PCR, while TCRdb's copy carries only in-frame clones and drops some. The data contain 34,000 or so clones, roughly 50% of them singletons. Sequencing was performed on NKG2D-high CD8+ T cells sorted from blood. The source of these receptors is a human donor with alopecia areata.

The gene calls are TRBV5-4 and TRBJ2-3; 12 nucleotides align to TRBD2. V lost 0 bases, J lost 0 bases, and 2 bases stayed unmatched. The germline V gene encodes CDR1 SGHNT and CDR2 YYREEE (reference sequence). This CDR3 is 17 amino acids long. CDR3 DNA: TGTGCCAGCAGCTTGGAAGGACTAGCGGGGAGCACAGATACGCAGTATTTT. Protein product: CASSLEGLAGSTDTQYF.

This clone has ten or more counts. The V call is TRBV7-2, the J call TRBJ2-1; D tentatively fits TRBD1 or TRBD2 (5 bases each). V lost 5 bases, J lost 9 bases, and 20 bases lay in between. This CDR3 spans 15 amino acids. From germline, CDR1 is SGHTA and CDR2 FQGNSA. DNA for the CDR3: TGTGCCAGCAGCCCACCAGGAGGCCCTAGGGGTGAGCAGTTCTTC. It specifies CASSPPGGPRGEQFF.

The CDR3 DNA follows: TGTGCCAGCAGAAAAAAAATGCTACAACACGCACGAAACACCATATATTTT. Protein product: CASRKKMLQHARNTIYF. The rearrangement links TRBV21-1 to TRBJ1-3. TRBV21-1 is labeled a pseudogene. This CDR3 is 17 amino acids long.

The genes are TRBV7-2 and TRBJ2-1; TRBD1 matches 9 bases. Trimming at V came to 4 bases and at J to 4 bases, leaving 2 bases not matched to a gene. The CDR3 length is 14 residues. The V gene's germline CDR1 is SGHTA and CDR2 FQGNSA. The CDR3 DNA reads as TGTGCCAGCAGCTCCGGGACAGGGTACAATGAGCAGTTCTTC. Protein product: CASSSGTGYNEQFF.

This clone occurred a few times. CDR3 in DNA: TGTGCCACGCAGGGAATTATCAACATGAACACTGAAGCTTTCTTT. Protein: CATQGIINMNTEAFF. This chain joins TRBV15 and TRBJ1-1; weak D call: TRBD1 (5 bases). V was trimmed by 9 bases and J by 0 bases, leaving 17 bases between them. This CDR3 has 15 residues. CDR1 LNHNV and CDR2 YYDKDF come from the germline V gene (reference sequence).

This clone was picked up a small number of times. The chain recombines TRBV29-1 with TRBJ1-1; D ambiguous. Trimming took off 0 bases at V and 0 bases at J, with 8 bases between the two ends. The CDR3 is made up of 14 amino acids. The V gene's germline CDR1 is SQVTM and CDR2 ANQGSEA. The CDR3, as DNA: TGCAGCGTTGAAGAGAGCTACCTGAACACTGAAGCTTTCTTT. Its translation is CSVEESYLNTEAFF.

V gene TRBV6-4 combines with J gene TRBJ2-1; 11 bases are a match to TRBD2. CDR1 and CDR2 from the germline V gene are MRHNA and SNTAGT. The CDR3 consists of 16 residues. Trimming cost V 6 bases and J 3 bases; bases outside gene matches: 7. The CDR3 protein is CASSATGTSGYNEQFF. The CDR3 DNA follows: TGTGCCAGCAGCGCTACCGGGACTAGCGGCTACAATGAGCAGTTCTTC.

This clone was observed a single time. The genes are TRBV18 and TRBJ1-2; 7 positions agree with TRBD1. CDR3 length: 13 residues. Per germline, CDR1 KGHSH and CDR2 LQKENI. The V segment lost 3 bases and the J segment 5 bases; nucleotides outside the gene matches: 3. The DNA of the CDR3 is TGTGCCAGCTCACCCGGGACAGTATATGGCTACACCTTC. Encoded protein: CASSPGTVYGYTF.

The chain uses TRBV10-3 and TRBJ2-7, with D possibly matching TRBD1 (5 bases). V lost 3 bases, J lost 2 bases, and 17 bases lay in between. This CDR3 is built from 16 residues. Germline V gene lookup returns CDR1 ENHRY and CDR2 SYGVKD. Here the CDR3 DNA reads TGTGCCATCAGTGAACTTACAGGCCCCCAGACCTACGAGCAGTACTTC. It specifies CAISELTGPQTYEQYF.

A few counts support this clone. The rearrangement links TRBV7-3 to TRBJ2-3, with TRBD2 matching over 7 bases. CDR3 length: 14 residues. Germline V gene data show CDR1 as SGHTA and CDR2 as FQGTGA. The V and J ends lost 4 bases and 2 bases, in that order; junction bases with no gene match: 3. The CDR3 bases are TGTGCCAGCAGCTCCGGGGGGAACACAGATACGCAGTATTTT. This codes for CASSSGGNTDTQYF.

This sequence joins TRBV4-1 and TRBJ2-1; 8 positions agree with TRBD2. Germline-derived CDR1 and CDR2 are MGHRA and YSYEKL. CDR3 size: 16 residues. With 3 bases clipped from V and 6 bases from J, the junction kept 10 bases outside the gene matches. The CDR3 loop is CASSHIAGPGGNEQFF. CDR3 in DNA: TGCGCCAGCAGCCACATAGCGGGGCCGGGGGGCAATGAGCAGTTCTTC.

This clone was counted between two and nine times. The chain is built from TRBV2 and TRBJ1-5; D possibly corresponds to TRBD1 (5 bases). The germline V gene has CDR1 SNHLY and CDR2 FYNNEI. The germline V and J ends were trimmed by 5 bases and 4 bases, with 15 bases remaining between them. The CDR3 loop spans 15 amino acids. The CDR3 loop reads CASSWTRFGNQPQHF. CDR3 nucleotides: TGTGCCAGCAGTTGGACAAGATTCGGAAATCAGCCCCAGCATTTT. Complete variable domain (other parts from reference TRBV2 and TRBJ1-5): EPEVTQTPSHQVTQMGQEVILRCVPISNHLYFYWYRQILGQKVEFLVSFYNNEISEKSEIFDDQFSVERPDGSNFTLKIRSTKLEDSAMYFCASSWTRFGNQPQHFGDGTRLSIL.

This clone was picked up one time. CDR3 sequence reads: CASSVNMEDYEQYF. The CDR3 DNA sequence: TGTGCCAGCAGCGTAAATATGGAGGACTACGAGCAGTACTTC. The chain couples TRBV9 to TRBJ2-7; a weak D match, TRBD2 (5 bases). This CDR3 is 14 amino acids long. From germline, CDR1 is SGDLS and CDR2 YYNGEE. V gave up 1 base and J gave up 3 bases, with 11 bases separating them.

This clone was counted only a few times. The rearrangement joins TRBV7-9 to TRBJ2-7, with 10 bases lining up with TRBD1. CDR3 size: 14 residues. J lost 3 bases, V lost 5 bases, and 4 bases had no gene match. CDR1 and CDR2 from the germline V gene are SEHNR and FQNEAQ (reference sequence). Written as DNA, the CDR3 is TGTGCCAGCAGCGCCCGGACAGGGGGCTACGAGCAGTACTTC. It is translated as CASSARTGGYEQYF. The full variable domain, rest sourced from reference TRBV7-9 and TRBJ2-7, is DTGVSQNPRHKITKRGQNVTFRCDPISEHNRLYWYRQTLGQGPEFLTYFQNEAQLEKSRLLSDRFSAERPKGSFSTLEIQRTEQGDSAMYLCASSARTGGYEQYFGPGTRLTVT.

The DNA of the CDR3 is TGTGCCAGCAGCTTTTCCTCCACCGGGGAGCTGTTTTTT. Its translation is CASSFSSTGELFF. The genes are TRBV7-8 and TRBJ2-2, with D unresolved. Trimming pared 3 bases from V and 4 bases from J, leaving 6 bases between. The V gene's germline CDR1 is SGHVS and CDR2 FQNEAQ. This CDR3 comprises 13 residues.

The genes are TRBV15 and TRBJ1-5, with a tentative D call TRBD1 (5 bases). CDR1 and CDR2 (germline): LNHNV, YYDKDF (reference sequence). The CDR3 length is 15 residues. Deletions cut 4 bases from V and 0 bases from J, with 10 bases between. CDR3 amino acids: CATSIFGGSNQPQHF. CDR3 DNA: TGTGCCACCAGCATTTTTGGGGGTAGCAATCAGCCCCAGCATTTT. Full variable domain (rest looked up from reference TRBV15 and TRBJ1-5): DAMVIQNPRYQVTQFGKPVTLSCSQTLNHNVMYWYQQKSSQAPKLLFHYYDKDFNNEADTPDNFQSRRPNTSFCFLDIRSPGLGDTAMYLCATSIFGGSNQPQHFGDGTRLSIL.

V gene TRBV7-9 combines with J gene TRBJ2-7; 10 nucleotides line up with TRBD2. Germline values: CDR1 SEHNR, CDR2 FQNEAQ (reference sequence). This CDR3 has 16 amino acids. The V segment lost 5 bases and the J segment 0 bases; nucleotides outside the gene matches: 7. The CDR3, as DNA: TGTGCCAGCAGCCCCAATAGCGGGGGGAGCTCCTACGAGCAGTACTTC. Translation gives CASSPNSGGSSYEQYF.

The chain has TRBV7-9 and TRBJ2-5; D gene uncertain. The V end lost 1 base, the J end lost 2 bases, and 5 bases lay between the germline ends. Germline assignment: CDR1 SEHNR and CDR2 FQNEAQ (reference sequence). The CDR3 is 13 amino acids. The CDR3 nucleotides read TGTGCCAGCAGCTTAGGACCGCAAGAGACCCAGTACTTC. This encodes CASSLGPQETQYF.

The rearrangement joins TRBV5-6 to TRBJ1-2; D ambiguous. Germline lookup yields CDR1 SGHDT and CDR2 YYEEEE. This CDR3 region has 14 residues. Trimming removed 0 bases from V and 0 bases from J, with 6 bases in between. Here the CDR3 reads CASSLGSSNYGYTF. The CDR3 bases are TGTGCCAGCAGCTTGGGCTCCTCTAACTATGGCTACACCTTC.

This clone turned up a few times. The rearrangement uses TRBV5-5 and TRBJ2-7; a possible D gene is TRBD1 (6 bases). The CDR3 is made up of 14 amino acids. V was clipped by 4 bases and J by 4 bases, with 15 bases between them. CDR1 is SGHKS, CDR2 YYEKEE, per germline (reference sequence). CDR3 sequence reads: CASSADLTGYEQYF. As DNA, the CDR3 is TGTGCCAGCAGCGCAGATCTAACAGGGTACGAGCAGTACTTC.

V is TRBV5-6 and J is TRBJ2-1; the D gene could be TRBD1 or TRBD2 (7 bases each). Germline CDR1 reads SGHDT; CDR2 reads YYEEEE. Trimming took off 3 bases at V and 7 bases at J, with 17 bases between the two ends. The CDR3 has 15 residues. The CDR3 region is CASSWEGALRNEQFF. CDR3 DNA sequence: TGTGCCAGCAGCTGGGAGGGGGCGCTTCGGAATGAGCAGTTCTTC.

The CDR3 reads CASSPNTRGNNEQFF. The CDR3 DNA follows: TGTGCCAGTAGCCCAAACACGCGGGGGAACAATGAGCAGTTCTTC. The chain is built from TRBV19 and TRBJ2-1; 7 nucleotides line up with TRBD2. This CDR3 region has 15 residues. In germline, CDR1 is LNHDA, CDR2 SQIVND (reference sequence). J was trimmed by 5 bases and V by 6 bases; bases with no gene match: 10.

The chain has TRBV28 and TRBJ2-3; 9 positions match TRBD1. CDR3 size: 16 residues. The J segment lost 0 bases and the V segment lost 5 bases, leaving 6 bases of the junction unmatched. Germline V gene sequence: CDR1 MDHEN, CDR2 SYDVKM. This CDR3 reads CASSRNRGPSTDTQYF. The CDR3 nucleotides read TGTGCCAGCAGTAGGAACAGGGGGCCAAGCACAGATACGCAGTATTTT.

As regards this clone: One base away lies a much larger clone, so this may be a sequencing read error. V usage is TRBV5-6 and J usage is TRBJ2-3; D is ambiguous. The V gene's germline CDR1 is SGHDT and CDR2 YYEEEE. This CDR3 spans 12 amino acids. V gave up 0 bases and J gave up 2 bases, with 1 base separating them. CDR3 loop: CASSLATDTQYF. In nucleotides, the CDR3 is TGTGCCAGCAGCTTGGCCACAGATACGCAGTATTTT. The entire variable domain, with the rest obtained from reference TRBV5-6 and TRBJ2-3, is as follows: DAGVTQSPTHLIKTRGQQVTLRCSPKSGHDTVSWYQQALGQGPQFIFQYYEEEERQRGNFPDRFSGHQFPNYSSELNVNALLLGDSALYLCASSLATDTQYFGPGTRLTVL.

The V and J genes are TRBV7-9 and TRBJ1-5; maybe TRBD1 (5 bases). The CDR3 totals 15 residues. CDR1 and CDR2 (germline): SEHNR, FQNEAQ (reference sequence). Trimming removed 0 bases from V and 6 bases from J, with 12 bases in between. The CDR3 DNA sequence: TGTGCCAGCAGCTTAGCAGAGGGGTCCGGTCAGCCCCAGCATTTT. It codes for CASSLAEGSGQPQHF.

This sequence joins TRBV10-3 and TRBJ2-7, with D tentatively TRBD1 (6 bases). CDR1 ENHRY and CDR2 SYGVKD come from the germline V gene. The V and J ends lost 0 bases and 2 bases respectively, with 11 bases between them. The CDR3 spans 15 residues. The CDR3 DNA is TGTGCCATCAGTGAGTCTTCGGACAGAACCTACGAGCAGTACTTC. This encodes CAISESSDRTYEQYF.

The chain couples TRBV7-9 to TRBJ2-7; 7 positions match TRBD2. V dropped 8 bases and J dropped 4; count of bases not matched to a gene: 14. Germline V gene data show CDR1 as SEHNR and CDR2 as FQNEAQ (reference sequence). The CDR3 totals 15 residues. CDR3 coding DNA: TGTGCCAGCTTGGGGTCACGCGGGAGCAAGTACGAGCAGTACTTC. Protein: CASLGSRGSKYEQYF.